This entry describes one T cell receptor beta chain. The assay was immunoSEQ multiplex PCR, and TCRdb's table has in-frame clones only and misses some. The top ten hold 0.009% to 0.0095% of the sample, which has more than 550,000 clones, about 87% seen once. This sample is drawn from a study of shared T cell receptors in the human thymus. The germline V gene has CDR1 SQVTM and CDR2 ANQGSEA. CDR3 length: 13 amino acids. Trimming cost V 4 bases and J 3 bases; bases outside gene matches: 3. These data are also associated with another study on human thymus T cells. From that study: Surgeons resected thymus tissue during corrective heart surgery. V and J gene usage appeared biased in thymic and blood repertoires. Thymic repertoires of unrelated individuals were reported in related research to overlap highly.

The chain combines TRBV29-1 with TRBJ2-5, with 9 bases lining up with TRBD2. The clonotype comes from a boy in the first two years of life with a congenital heart defect. Specimen: thymocytes. CDR3 residues: CSVVVAGEETQYF. In DNA form, the CDR3 reads TGCAGCGTTGTGGTAGCGGGAGAAGAGACCCAGTACTTC.